These T cell receptor beta chains were read from a single sample in a study of cytomegalovirus exposure and HLA in healthy donors. Clones were sequenced by immunoSEQ multiplex PCR, and TCRdb holds only the in-frame ones, with some missing. The sample lists 150,000 to 200,000 clones, 75% to 80% occurring once. Sequencing input: PBMCs. The receptors were sampled from a woman aged 45 to 65 in good health and CMV-seropositive. Both conserved end residues are trimmed from each CDR3. A D gene is named only where the DNA matches it firmly.

D gene,V gene,CDR3 length,CDR3 protein
-,TRBV10-3,12,AISGEGSGTEAF
-,TRBV9,12,ASSVGVRDQPQH
TRBD1,TRBV6-1,13,ASSGGQGWNQPQH
TRBD2,TRBV29-1,13,SVEGRGAGTDTQY
TRBD1,TRBV7-2,13,ASSLQQGAADTQY
-,TRBV7-8,14,ASSLLRTLQTGELF
TRBD1,TRBV6-6,12,ASSPGDRRETQY
TRBD1,TRBV6-1,12,ASSLTGNNQPQH
-,TRBV19,11,ASINDGSYGYT
TRBD2,TRBV28,11,ATRVGGPDTQY